This paragraph covers one TCR beta chain sequence. Its antigen remains unknown. This entry is derived from a study of cytomegalovirus exposure and HLA in healthy donors. Notes on the study in general: Later genetic work tied a missense DCLRE1C variant to beta-chain V and J trimming. In the analysis, some V segments, TRBV6-2 and TRBV6-3 included, were excluded as indistinguishable.

PCR employed 60 Vbeta and 13 Jbeta primers. The data were produced by immunoSEQ multiplex PCR, yet TCRdb's version contains in-frame clones alone and is incomplete. Its table lists some 72,000 clones. This CDR3 has 16 residues. CDR1 is MGHDK, CDR2 SYGVNS, per germline. The ends lost 3 bases at V and 8 bases at J; junction bases unmatched: 9. The sequence derives from a man aged 25 to 45 in good health and CMV-seronegative. Material for sequencing was PBMCs. The chain is built from TRBV25-1 and TRBJ2-1; 11 nucleotides agree with TRBD2. The CDR3 DNA reads as TGTGCCAGCAGTGAGAGGGTGTCTAGCGGGAGGTATGAGCAGTTCTTC. This translates into CASSERVSSGRYEQFF.